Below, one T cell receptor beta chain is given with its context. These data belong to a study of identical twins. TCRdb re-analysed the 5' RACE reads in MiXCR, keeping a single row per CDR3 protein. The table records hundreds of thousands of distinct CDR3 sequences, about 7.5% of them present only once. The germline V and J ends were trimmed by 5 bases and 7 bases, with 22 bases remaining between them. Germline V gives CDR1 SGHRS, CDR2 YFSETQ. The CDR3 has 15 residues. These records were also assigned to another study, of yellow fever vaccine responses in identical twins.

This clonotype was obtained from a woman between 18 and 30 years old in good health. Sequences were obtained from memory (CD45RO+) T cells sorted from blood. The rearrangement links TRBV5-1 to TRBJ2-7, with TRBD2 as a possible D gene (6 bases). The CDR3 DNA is TGCGCCAGCAGGGGCGGGGCGGCCATAGGTCGGGAGCAGTACTTC. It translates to CASRGGAAIGREQYF.